The next 16 T cell receptor beta chains were all read from a single sample in a study of technical replicates of blood from several donors. Clones were sequenced by immunoSEQ multiplex PCR, and TCRdb holds only the in-frame ones, with some missing. The table includes 40,000 to 60,000 clones, approximately 90% detected once. The sequenced material came from PBMCs. The receptors come from a human donor in good health. Some clones in this sample may be carry-over from other donors' samples.

About this clone itself: Other DNA variants within this sample encode the same CDR3. The rearrangement joins TRBV9 to TRBJ2-2; D not certain. Germline assignment: CDR1 SGDLS and CDR2 YYNGEE. V was shortened by 0 bases and J by 6 bases, with 3 bases between the two germline ends. The CDR3 is 12 amino acids. CDR3 residues: CASSVAAGELFF. CDR3 in DNA: TGTGCCAGCAGCGTAGCGGCCGGGGAGCTGTTTTTT.

This CDR3 is CASSWDSEETQYF. The CDR3 bases are TGTGCCAGCAGCTGGGACTCCGAAGAGACCCAGTACTTC. V usage is TRBV5-6 and J usage is TRBJ2-5; tentatively, D is TRBD2 (6 bases). Trimming stripped 3 bases from V and 3 bases from J, with 9 bases between. Germline CDR1 SGHDT, CDR2 YYEEEE. The CDR3 extends over 13 amino acids.

The chain combines TRBV18 with TRBJ1-2; 9 positions match TRBD1. The CDR3 extends over 13 amino acids. The germline V gene encodes CDR1 KGHSH and CDR2 LQKENI. V dropped 4 bases and J dropped 6; count of bases not matched to a gene: 3. The CDR3 is CASSQTGGHGYTF. CDR3 bases: TGTGCCAGCTCACAAACAGGGGGCCATGGCTACACCTTC. The variable domain in full, completed from reference TRBV18 and TRBJ1-2, reads NAGVMQNPRHLVRRRGQEARLRCSPMKGHSHVYWYRQLPEEGLKFMVYLQKENIIDESGMPKERFSAEFPKEGPSILRIQQVVRGDSAAYFCASSQTGGHGYTFGSGTRLTVV.

The chain has TRBV5-5 and TRBJ1-6, with 9 nucleotides matching TRBD1. The CDR3 extends over 16 amino acids. V dropped 6 bases and J dropped 9; count of bases not matched to a gene: 13. Germline CDR1 reads SGHKS; CDR2 reads YYEKEE (reference sequence). The CDR3 sequence: CASTSWGGQGGSPLHF. CDR3 sequence (DNA): TGTGCCAGCACCTCCTGGGGGGGACAGGGAGGTTCACCCCTCCACTTT.

The gene calls are TRBV29-1 and TRBJ1-3; D remains unclear. The CDR3 has 15 amino acids. V was shortened by 4 bases and J by 0 bases, with 13 bases between the two germline ends. CDR1 and CDR2 (germline): SQVTM, ANQGSEA. DNA for the CDR3: TGCAGCGTTGTAAATTATGGCAGCTCTGGAAACACCATATATTTT. Translating it yields CSVVNYGSSGNTIYF.

The chain employs TRBV19 and TRBJ1-1, with D unclear. CDR1 LNHDA and CDR2 SQIVND come from the germline V gene (reference sequence). CDR3 size: 14 residues. Trimming left V 1 base short and J 1 base short, with 7 bases between. The CDR3 nucleotides are TGTGCCAGTAGTATAGGAGGGCAGAACACTGAAGCTTTCTTT. Translated: CASSIGGQNTEAFF. The entire variable domain, with the rest obtained from reference TRBV19 and TRBJ1-1, is as follows: DGGITQSPKYLFRKEGQNVTLSCEQNLNHDAMYWYRQDPGQGLRLIYYSQIVNDFQKGDIAEGYSVSREKKESFPLTVTSAQKNPTAFYLCASSIGGQNTEAFFGQGTRLTVV.

J is TRBJ2-1 and V is TRBV19, with TRBD2 matching over 12 bases. Trimming took 9 bases from V and 7 from J; bases not matched to a gene: 7. The germline V gene has CDR1 LNHDA and CDR2 SQIVND (reference sequence). CDR3 length: 14 residues. The CDR3 DNA reads TGTGCCAGCCGACTAGCGGGAGATCTGAATGAGCAGTTCTTC. As protein: CASRLAGDLNEQFF.

CDR3 region: CASSQVAGNNEKLFF. CDR3 DNA: TGTGCCAGCAGCCAAGTTGCGGGGAACAATGAAAAACTGTTTTTT. The genes are TRBV14 and TRBJ1-4, with D hard to call. CDR3 length equals 15 residues. Trimming took 1 base from V and 5 from J, leaving 11 bases between them. From germline, CDR1 is SGHDN and CDR2 FVKESK.

The rearrangement links TRBV4-3 to TRBJ2-2; D might be TRBD2 (6 bases). The CDR3 has 15 amino acids. V was pared by 3 bases and J by 6 bases, with 14 bases between. Germline CDR1 is LGHNA and CDR2 is YSLEER. The CDR3, as DNA: TGCGCCAGCAGCCAGGAAACTAGCTGGGCCGGGGAGCTGTTTTTT. It encodes CASSQETSWAGELFF.

This clone was found once. This chain links TRBV4-3 with TRBJ2-7; 8 positions agree with TRBD2. CDR1 is LGHNA, CDR2 YSLEER, per germline. The CDR3 loop spans 16 amino acids. The junction had 4 bases not matched to a gene; V was cut back by 0 bases and J by 0 bases. The CDR3 loop is CASSQEGGGLSYEQYF. The CDR3 region has the DNA TGCGCCAGCAGCCAAGAGGGCGGGGGGCTCTCCTACGAGCAGTACTTC.

J is TRBJ2-5 and V is TRBV6-5; maybe TRBD1 (6 bases). V was trimmed by 5 bases and J by 6 bases, leaving 16 bases between them. The germline V gene has CDR1 MNHEY and CDR2 SVGAGI. CDR3 size: 14 residues. CDR3: CASSLQGAVQTQYF. CDR3 DNA: TGTGCCAGCAGTCTACAGGGAGCGGTTCAGACCCAGTACTTC.

This chain uses TRBV11-1 with TRBJ2-5; 12 nucleotides line up with TRBD2. Germline loops: CDR1 SGHAT, CDR2 FQDESV (reference sequence). The CDR3 is made up of 15 amino acids. V trimming: 6 bases; J trimming: 2 bases; junction bases outside the gene matches: 4. The CDR3: CASRTSGSQQETQYF. The CDR3 nucleotides read TGTGCCAGCAGGACTAGCGGGAGTCAACAAGAGACCCAGTACTTC. Together with reference TRBV11-1 and TRBJ2-5, the CDR3 gives the full variable domain: EAEVAQSPRYKITEKSQAVAFWCDPISGHATLYWYRQILGQGPELLVQFQDESVVDDSQLPKDRFSAERLKGVDSTLKIQPAELGDSAMYLCASRTSGSQQETQYFGPGTRLLVL.

This chain links TRBV4-3 with TRBJ1-4; a possible D gene is TRBD1 (5 bases). The germline V gene encodes CDR1 LGHNA and CDR2 YSLEER. Trimming stripped 0 bases from V and 0 bases from J, with 11 bases between. The CDR3 is made up of 17 amino acids. CDR3 protein: CASSQDRVVSTNEKLFF. The CDR3 DNA sequence: TGCGCCAGCAGCCAAGACAGGGTTGTATCAACTAATGAAAAACTGTTTTTT.

This sequence joins TRBV25-1 and TRBJ1-1; D ambiguous. Trimming stripped 6 bases from V and 1 base from J, with 9 bases between. This CDR3 is built from 13 residues. From germline, CDR1 is MGHDK and CDR2 SYGVNS. CDR3 coding DNA: TGTGCCAGCAGGGTCACAGAGAACACTGAAGCTTTCTTT. It encodes CASRVTENTEAFF.

V usage is TRBV11-2 and J usage is TRBJ2-7; 8 bases align to TRBD2. Germline CDR1 and CDR2: SGHAT and FQNNGV. The CDR3 runs 15 residues. J was trimmed by 1 base and V by 1 base; bases with no gene match: 3. CDR3 bases: TGTGCCAGCAGCTTAGTACTAGCGGCTTCCTACGAGCAGTACTTC. Translation: CASSLVLAASYEQYF.

The chain recombines TRBV7-9 with TRBJ2-5; maybe TRBD2 (6 bases). Germline CDR1 reads SEHNR; CDR2 reads FQNEAQ (reference sequence). Trimming stripped 5 bases from V and 5 bases from J, with 21 bases between. CDR3 length: 16 amino acids. CDR3 loop: CASSIWGDRHRETQYF. CDR3 nucleotides: TGTGCCAGCAGCATCTGGGGGGACCGCCATCGGGAGACCCAGTACTTC.